Following are 9 T cell receptor beta chains from one sample sequenced in a study of cytotoxic CD8 clonotypes in ibrutinib-treated CLL. Assay used: immunoSEQ multiplex PCR; TCRdb lists only in-frame clones, some missing. Of some 84,000 clones detected, about 82% appear once; the ten largest clones hold under 7%. Specimen: PBMCs, collected before ibrutinib treatment. Every receptor here comes from a human donor with chronic lymphocytic leukemia.

The rearrangement joins TRBV5-1 to TRBJ2-5; TRBD1 matches at 12 bases. There are 15 residues in the CDR3. Germline assignment: CDR1 SGHRS and CDR2 YFSETQ. The V gene end was trimmed by 5 bases and the J gene end by 5 bases; junction bases not matched to a gene: 7. The CDR3 loop is CASSQRDRGRETQYF. DNA of the CDR3: TGCGCCAGCAGTCAAAGGGACAGGGGGCGGGAGACCCAGTACTTC. Using reference TRBV5-1 and TRBJ2-5 for the parts outside the CDR3, the full variable domain is KAGVTQTPRYLIKTRGQQVTLSCSPISGHRSVSWYQQTPGQGLQFLFEYFSETQRNKGNFPGRFSGRQFSNSRSEMNVSTLELGDSALYLCASSQRDRGRETQYFGPGTRLLVL.

The CDR3: CASSVGPSGNTIYF. DNA of the CDR3: TGTGCCAGCAGCGTAGGGCCCTCTGGAAACACCATATATTTT. V usage is TRBV9 and J usage is TRBJ1-3; D is undetermined. Between the trimmed V and J ends, which lost 0 bases and 0 bases, there was a span of 4 bases. The CDR3 has 14 amino acids. Germline V gene sequence: CDR1 SGDLS, CDR2 YYNGEE. The complete variable domain, with remaining parts taken from reference TRBV9 and TRBJ1-3, reads DSGVTQTPKHLITATGQRVTLRCSPRSGDLSVYWYQQSLDQGLQFLIQYYNGEERAKGNILERFSAQQFPDLHSELNLSSLELGDSALYFCASSVGPSGNTIYFGEGSWLTVV.

This clone was detected only once. The chain has TRBV9 and TRBJ2-5, with D unclear. The CDR3 has 14 residues. Trimming took 0 bases from V and 2 from J, leaving 8 bases between them. Per germline, CDR1 SGDLS and CDR2 YYNGEE. The chain's CDR3 is CASSVEGFQETQYF. The CDR3 nucleotides are TGTGCCAGCAGCGTAGAAGGCTTTCAAGAGACCCAGTACTTC. Combining the CDR3 with reference TRBV9 and TRBJ2-5 gives the whole variable domain DSGVTQTPKHLITATGQRVTLRCSPRSGDLSVYWYQQSLDQGLQFLIQYYNGEERAKGNILERFSAQQFPDLHSELNLSSLELGDSALYFCASSVEGFQETQYFGPGTRLLVL.

The chain recombines TRBV18 with TRBJ1-5; no clear D. The CDR3 spans 14 residues. Per the germline V gene, CDR1 is KGHSH and CDR2 is LQKENI. Deletions cut 3 bases from V and 0 bases from J, with 6 bases between. This CDR3 reads CASSPGYSNQPQHF. CDR3 bases: TGTGCCAGCTCACCCGGTTATAGCAATCAGCCCCAGCATTTT.

This chain uses TRBV29-1 with TRBJ2-7; TRBD2 matches at 9 bases. Losses at the gene ends were 3 bases for V and 0 bases for J; bases not matched to a gene: 0. CDR3 length: 13 residues. Germline V lookup: CDR1 SQVTM, CDR2 ANQGSEA. For the CDR3, the DNA is TGCAGCGTTGATAGCGGGAGCTCCTACGAGCAGTACTTC. Its protein is CSVDSGSSYEQYF.

The chain has TRBV28 and TRBJ1-2; D possibly corresponds to TRBD1 (6 bases). The germline gives CDR1 MDHEN, CDR2 SYDVKM. The V end was cut by 8 bases, the J end by 5 bases, with 12 bases between. The CDR3 loop spans 12 amino acids. The CDR3 is CASGATGYGYTF. The CDR3 DNA sequence: TGTGCCAGCGGAGCAACAGGGTATGGCTACACCTTC.

This chain joins TRBV18 and TRBJ2-1, with D possibly being TRBD1 (6 bases). V gave up 4 bases and J gave up 7 bases, with 8 bases separating them. Germline V gives CDR1 KGHSH, CDR2 LQKENI. There are 12 residues in the CDR3. CDR3 amino acids: CASSRQANEQFF. The CDR3 coding sequence is TGTGCCAGCTCACGACAGGCTAATGAGCAGTTCTTC.

Here the CDR3 reads CASSLISADTQYF. The DNA for the CDR3 is TGTGCCAGCAGCTTAATTTCGGCAGATACGCAGTATTTT. The rearrangement uses TRBV11-2 and TRBJ2-3; no reliable D call. This CDR3 comprises 13 residues. V was trimmed by 2 bases and J by 4 bases, leaving 7 bases between them. Germline CDR1 and CDR2: SGHAT and FQNNGV.

This clone is medium-sized within its sample. The chain couples TRBV4-3 to TRBJ1-2; D uncertain. This CDR3 spans 14 amino acids. Trimming stripped 1 base from V and 8 bases from J, with 14 bases between. From germline, CDR1 is LGHNA and CDR2 YSLEER. CDR3 region: CASSQVSRRGGYTF. In DNA, the CDR3 is TGCGCCAGCAGCCAAGTCTCCAGGCGCGGGGGCTACACCTTC.